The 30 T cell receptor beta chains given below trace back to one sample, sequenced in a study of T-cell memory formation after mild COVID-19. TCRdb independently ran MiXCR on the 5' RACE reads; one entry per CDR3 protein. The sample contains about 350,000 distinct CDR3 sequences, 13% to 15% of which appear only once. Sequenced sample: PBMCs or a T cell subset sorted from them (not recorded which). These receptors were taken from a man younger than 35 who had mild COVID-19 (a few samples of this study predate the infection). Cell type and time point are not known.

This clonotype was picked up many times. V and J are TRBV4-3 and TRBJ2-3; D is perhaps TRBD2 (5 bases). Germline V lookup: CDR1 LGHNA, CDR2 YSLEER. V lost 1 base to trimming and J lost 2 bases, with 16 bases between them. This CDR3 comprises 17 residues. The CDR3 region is CASSQGNARVNTDTQYF. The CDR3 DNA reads TGCGCCAGCAGCCAAGGGAACGCGAGGGTGAACACAGATACGCAGTATTTT.

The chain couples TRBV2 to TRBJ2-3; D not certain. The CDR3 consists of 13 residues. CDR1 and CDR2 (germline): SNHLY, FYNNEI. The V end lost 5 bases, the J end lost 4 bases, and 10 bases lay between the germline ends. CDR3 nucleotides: TGTGCCAGCAGTTCGACCCCCGCAGATACGCAGTATTTT. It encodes CASSSTPADTQYF.

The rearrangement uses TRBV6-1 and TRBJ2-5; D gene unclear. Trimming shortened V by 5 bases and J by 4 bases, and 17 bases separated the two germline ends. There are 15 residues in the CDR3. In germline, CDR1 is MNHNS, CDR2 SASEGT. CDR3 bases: TGTGCCAGCAGTCCTCCGGGCCACCCCGGAGAGACCCAGTACTTC. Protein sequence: CASSPPGHPGETQYF.

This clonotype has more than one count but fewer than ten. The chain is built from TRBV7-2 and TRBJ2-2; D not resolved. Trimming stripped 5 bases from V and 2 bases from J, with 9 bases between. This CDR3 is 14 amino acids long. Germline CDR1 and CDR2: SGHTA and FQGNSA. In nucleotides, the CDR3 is TGTGCCAGCAGCCCGCCCCCCAACACCGGGGAGCTGTTTTTT. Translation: CASSPPPNTGELFF.

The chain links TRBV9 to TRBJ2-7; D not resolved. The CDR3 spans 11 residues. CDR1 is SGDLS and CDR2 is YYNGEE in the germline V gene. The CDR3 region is CASSLRPERYV. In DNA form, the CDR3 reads TGTGCCAGCAGCCTGAGACCCGAGCGGTACGTC.

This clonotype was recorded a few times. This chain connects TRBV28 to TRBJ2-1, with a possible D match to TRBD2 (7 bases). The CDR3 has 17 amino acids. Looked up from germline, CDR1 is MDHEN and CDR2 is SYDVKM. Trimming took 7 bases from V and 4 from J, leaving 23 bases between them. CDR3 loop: CASTGTTRDTRYNEQFF. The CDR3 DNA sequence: TGTGCCAGCACCGGGACTACACGGGACACTAGATACAATGAGCAGTTCTTC.

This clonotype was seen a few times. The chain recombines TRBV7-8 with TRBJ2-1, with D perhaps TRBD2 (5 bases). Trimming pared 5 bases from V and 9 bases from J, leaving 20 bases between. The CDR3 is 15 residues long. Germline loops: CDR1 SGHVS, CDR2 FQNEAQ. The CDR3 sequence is CASSPNRHGLTEQFF. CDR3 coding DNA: TGTGCCAGCAGCCCTAACCGCCACGGACTGACTGAGCAGTTCTTC. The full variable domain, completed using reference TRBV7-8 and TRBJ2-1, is GAGVSQSPRYKVAKRGQDVALRCDPISGHVSLFWYQQALGQGPEFLTYFQNEAQLDKSGLPSDRFFAERPEGSVSTLKIQRTQQEDSAVYLCASSPNRHGLTEQFFGPGTRLTVL.

The DNA for the CDR3 is TGCAGTGCCATTAGACAGGGATACGGCAATCAGCCCCAGCATTTT. This encodes CSAIRQGYGNQPQHF. The J gene is TRBJ1-5, the V gene TRBV20-1; 7 nucleotides match TRBD1. Trimming took 6 bases from V and 2 from J; bases not matched to a gene: 10. CDR1 is DFQATT and CDR2 is SNEGSKA in the germline V gene (reference sequence). The CDR3 runs to 15 residues.

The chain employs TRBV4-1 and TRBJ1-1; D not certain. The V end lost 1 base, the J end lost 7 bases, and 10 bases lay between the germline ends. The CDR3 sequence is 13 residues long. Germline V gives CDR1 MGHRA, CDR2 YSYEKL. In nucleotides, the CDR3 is TGCGCCAGCAGCCAAGGAAAGGAGGATGAAGCTTTCTTT. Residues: CASSQGKEDEAFF.

This CDR3 reads CASSAGANSGANVLTF. The CDR3, as DNA: TGTGCCAGCAGTGCCGGGGCAAACTCTGGGGCCAACGTCCTGACTTTC. This chain uses TRBV11-2 with TRBJ2-6; D assignment may be TRBD1 or TRBD2 (5 bases each). CDR3 length: 16 residues. Per the germline V gene, CDR1 is SGHAT and CDR2 is FQNNGV. V gave up 6 bases and J gave up 0 bases, with 12 bases separating them.

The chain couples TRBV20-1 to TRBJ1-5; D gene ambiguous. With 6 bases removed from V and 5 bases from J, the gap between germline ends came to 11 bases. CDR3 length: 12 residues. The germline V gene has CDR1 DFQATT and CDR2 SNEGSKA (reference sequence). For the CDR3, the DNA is TGCAGTGCCCACCGGGTTGATCAGCCCCAGCATTTT. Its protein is CSAHRVDQPQHF.

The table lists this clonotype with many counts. CDR3 coding DNA: TGTGCCAGCAGCTTAACCCTCCCGCCCACAGGGTACAGCAATGAGCAGTTCTTC. Translating it yields CASSLTLPPTGYSNEQFF. This chain uses TRBV7-2 with TRBJ2-1, with TRBD1 as a possible D gene (6 bases). CDR1 and CDR2 from the germline V gene are SGHTA and FQGNSA. Between the trimmed V and J ends, which lost 2 bases and 6 bases, there was a span of 23 bases. The CDR3 contains 18 residues.

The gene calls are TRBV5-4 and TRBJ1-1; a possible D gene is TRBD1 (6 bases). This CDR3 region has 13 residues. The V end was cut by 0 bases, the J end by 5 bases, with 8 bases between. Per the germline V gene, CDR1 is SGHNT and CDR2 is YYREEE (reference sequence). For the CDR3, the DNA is TGTGCCAGCAGCTTGGAGGGGGTGACTGAAGCTTTCTTT. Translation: CASSLEGVTEAFF.

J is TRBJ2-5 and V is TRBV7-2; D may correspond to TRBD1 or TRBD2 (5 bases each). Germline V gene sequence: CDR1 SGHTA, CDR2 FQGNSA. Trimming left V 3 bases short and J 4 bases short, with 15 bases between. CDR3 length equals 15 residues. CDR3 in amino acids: CASSFGAGLLETQYF. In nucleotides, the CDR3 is TGTGCCAGCAGCTTTGGGGCAGGACTTTTAGAGACCCAGTACTTC. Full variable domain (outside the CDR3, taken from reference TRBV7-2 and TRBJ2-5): GAGVSQSPSNKVTEKGKDVELRCDPISGHTALYWYRQSLGQGLEFLIYFQGNSAPDKSGLPSDRFSAERTGGSVSTLTIQRTQQEDSAVYLCASSFGAGLLETQYFGPGTRLLVL.

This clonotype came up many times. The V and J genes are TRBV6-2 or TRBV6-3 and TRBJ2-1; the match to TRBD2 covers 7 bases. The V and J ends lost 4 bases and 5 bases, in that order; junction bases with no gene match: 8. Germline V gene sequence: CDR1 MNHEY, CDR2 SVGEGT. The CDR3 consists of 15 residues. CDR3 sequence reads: CASSLITGGNNEQFF. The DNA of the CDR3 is TGTGCCAGCAGTTTGATAACGGGGGGAAACAATGAGCAGTTCTTC.

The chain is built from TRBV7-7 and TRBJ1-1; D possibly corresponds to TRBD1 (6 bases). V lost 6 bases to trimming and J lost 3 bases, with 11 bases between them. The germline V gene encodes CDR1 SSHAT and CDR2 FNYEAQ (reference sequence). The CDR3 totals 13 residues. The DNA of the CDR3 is TGTGCCAGCAGTTTGTCAGGGGACACTGAAGCTTTCTTT. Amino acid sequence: CASSLSGDTEAFF.

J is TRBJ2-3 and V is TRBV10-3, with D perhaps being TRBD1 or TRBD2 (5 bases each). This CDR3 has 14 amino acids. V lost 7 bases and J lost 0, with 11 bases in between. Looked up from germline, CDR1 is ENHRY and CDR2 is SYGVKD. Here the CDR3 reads CAITSGRSTDTQYF. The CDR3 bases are TGTGCCATCACCTCGGGGCGAAGCACAGATACGCAGTATTTT.

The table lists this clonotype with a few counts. The CDR3: CASSGHSGGGDTQYF. CDR3 DNA: TGTGCCAGCAGTGGTCATAGCGGGGGGGGTGATACGCAGTATTTT. This rearrangement joins TRBV12-3 or TRBV12-4 to TRBJ2-3, with 11 bases identical to TRBD2. Germline trimming cut 5 bases from V and 6 bases from J; bases unmatched to any gene: 7. This CDR3 contains 15 residues.

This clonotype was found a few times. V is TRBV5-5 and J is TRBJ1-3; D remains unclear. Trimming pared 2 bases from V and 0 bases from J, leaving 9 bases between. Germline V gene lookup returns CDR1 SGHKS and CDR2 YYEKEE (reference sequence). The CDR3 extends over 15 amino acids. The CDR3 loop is CASSLSSPSGNTIYF. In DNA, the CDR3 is TGTGCCAGCAGCTTATCCAGCCCCTCTGGAAACACCATATATTTT.

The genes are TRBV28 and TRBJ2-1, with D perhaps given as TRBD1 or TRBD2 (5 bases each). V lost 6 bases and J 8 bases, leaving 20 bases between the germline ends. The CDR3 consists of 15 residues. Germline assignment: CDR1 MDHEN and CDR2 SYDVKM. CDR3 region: CASRDARDLFDEQFF. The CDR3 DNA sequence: TGTGCCAGCAGGGACGCCAGGGACCTCTTCGATGAGCAGTTCTTC.

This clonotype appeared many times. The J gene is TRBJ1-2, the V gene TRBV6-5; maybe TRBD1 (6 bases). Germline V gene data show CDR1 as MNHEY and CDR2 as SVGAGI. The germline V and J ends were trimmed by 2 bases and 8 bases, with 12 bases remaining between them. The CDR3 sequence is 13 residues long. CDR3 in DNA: TGTGCCAGCAGTTACCGCGGGGGCGTAGGCTACACCTTC. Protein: CASSYRGGVGYTF.

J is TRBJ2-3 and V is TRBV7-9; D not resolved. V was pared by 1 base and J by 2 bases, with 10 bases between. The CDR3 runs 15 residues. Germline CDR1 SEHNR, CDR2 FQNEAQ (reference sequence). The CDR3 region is CASSLEGRFTDTQYF. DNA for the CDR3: TGTGCCAGCAGCTTAGAAGGACGGTTCACAGATACGCAGTATTTT.

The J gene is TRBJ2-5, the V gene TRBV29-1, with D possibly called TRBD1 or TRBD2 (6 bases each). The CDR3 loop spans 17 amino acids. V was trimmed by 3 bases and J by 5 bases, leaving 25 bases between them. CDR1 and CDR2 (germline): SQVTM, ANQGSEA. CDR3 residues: CSVEGAEGDRLVETQYF. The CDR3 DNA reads TGCAGCGTTGAGGGGGCAGAAGGGGACCGACTAGTGGAGACCCAGTACTTC.

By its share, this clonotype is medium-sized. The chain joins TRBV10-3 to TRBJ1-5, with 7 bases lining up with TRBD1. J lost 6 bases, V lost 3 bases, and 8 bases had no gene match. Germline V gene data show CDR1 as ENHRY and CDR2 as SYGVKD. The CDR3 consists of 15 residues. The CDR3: CAISDFDRVGQPQHF. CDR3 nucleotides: TGTGCCATCAGTGATTTTGACAGGGTGGGTCAGCCCCAGCATTTT.

This chain's CDR3 is CASSPRGPEQFF. CDR3 nucleotides: TGTGCCAGCAGCCCCCGAGGGCCCGAGCAGTTCTTC. This rearrangement joins TRBV7-2 to TRBJ2-1; TRBD2 might be the D (5 bases). CDR3 length equals 12 residues. Germline-derived CDR1 and CDR2 are SGHTA and FQGNSA. The V gene lost 5 bases and the J gene lost 10 bases, with 12 bases spanning the gap.

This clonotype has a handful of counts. The CDR3 DNA sequence: TGTGCCAGCGAAGAGACCGCGGGGGCGAGGGACATTCAGTACTTC. As protein: CASEETAGARDIQYF. The chain has TRBV6-2 or TRBV6-3 and TRBJ2-4; weak D call: TRBD2 (7 bases). Trimming pared 8 bases from V and 8 bases from J, leaving 22 bases between. CDR3 size: 15 residues. CDR1 MNHEY and CDR2 SVGEGT come from the germline V gene.

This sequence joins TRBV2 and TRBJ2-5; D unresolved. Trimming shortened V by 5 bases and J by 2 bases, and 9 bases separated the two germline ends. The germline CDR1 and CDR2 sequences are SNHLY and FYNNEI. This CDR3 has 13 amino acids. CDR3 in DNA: TGTGCCAGCAGTAAGGACGGACAAGAGACCCAGTACTTC. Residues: CASSKDGQETQYF.

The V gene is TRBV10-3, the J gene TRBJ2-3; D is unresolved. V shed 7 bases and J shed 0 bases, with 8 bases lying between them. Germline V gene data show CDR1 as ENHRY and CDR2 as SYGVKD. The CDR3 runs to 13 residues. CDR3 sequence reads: CAITTQSTDTQYF. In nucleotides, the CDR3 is TGTGCCATCACGACACAGAGCACAGATACGCAGTATTTT.

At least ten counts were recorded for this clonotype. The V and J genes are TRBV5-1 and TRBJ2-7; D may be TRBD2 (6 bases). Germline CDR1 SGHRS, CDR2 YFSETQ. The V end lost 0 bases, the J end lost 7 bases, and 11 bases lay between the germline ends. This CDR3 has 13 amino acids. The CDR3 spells CASSLARGGEQYV. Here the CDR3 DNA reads TGCGCCAGCAGCTTGGCCCGGGGAGGAGAGCAGTACGTC.

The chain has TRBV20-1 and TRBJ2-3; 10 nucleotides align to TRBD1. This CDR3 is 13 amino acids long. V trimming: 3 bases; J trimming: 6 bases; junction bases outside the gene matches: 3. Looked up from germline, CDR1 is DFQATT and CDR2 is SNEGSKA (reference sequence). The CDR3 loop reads CSARTGGADTQYF. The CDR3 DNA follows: TGCAGTGCTAGGACAGGGGGCGCCGATACGCAGTATTTT.